The T cell receptor beta chain described here comes from a study of Ad26.COV2.S vaccination and SARS-CoV-2 variants. The assay was immunoSEQ multiplex PCR, and TCRdb's table has in-frame clones only and misses some. The sample shows more than 300,000 clones, 86% of them seen only once. Treatment defined: 19 received Ad26.COV2.S at low or high dose, single or two shots; about 5 received placebo; per-sample allocation not given. Day 63 after the first injection of vaccine or placebo was the sampling time. The germline gives CDR1 LNHDA, CDR2 SQIVND (reference sequence). Trimming shortened V by 5 bases and J by 6 bases, and 14 bases separated the two germline ends. This CDR3 spans 14 amino acids.

This TCR came from a person aged 18-60 years who received the Ad26.COV2.S COVID-19 vaccine or a placebo. The rearrangement links TRBV19 to TRBJ1-5; D is possibly TRBD1 (6 bases). The specimen was peripheral blood, collected in a trial of Ad26.COV2.S vaccine versus placebo. The CDR3 nucleotides read TGTGCCAGTAGTTCCGACAGGATCGGTCAGCCCCAGCATTTT. This translates into CASSSDRIGQPQHF.